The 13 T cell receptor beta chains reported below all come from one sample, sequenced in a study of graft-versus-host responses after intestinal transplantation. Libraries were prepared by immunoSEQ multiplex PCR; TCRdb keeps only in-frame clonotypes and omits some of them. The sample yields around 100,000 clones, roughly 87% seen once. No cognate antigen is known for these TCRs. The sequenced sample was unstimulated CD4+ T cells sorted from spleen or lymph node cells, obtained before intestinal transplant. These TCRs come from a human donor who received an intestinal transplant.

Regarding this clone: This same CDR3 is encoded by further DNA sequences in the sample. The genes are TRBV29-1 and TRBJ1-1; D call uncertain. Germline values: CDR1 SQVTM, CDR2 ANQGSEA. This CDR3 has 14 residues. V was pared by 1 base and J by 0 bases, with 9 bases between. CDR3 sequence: CSVEGQYMNTEAFF. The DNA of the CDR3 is TGCAGCGTTGAAGGCCAGTACATGAACACTGAAGCTTTCTTT.

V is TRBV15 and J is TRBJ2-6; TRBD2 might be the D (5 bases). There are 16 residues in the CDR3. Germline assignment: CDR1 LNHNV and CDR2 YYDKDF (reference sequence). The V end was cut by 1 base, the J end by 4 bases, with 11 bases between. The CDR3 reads CATSRVRGHGANVLTF. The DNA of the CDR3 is TGTGCCACCAGCAGAGTGCGAGGGCACGGGGCCAACGTCCTGACTTTC.

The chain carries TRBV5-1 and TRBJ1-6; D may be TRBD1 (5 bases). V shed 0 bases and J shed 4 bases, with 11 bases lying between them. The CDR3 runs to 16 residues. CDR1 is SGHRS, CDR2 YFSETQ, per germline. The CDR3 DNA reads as TGCGCCAGCAGCTTGGGCGCGCGGACATATAATTCACCCCTCCACTTT. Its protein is CASSLGARTYNSPLHF.

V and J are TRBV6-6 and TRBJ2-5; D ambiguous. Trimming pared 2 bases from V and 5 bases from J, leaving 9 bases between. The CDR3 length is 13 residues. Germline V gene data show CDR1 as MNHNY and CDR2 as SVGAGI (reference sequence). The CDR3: CASSYRPDETQYF. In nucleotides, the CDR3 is TGTGCCAGCAGTTACAGGCCCGACGAGACCCAGTACTTC.

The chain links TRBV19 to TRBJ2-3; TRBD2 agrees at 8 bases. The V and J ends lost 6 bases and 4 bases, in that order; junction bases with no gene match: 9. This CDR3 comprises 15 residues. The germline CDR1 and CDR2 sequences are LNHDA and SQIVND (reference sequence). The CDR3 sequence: CASSPRGLAPDTQYF. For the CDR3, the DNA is TGTGCCAGTAGCCCCCGTGGACTAGCTCCAGATACGCAGTATTTT.

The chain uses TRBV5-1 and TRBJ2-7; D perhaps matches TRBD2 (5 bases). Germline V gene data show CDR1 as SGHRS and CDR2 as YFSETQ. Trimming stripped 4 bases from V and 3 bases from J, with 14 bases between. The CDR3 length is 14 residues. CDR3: CASSQDAGRYEQYF. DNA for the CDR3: TGCGCCAGCAGCCAGGACGCGGGCCGCTACGAGCAGTACTTC.

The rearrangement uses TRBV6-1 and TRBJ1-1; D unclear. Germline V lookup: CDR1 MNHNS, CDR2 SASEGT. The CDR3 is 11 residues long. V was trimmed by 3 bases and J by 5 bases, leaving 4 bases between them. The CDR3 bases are TGTGCCAGCAGTGACGTTACTGAAGCTTTCTTT. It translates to CASSDVTEAFF.

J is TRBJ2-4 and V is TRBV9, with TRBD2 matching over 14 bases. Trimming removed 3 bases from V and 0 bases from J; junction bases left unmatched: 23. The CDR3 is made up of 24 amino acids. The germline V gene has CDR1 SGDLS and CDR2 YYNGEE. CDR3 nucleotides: TGTGCCAGCAGCGGCCCACAGGATTATACCCCGGGACTAGCGGGGGATTTAGCCAAAAACATTCAGTACTTC. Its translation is CASSGPQDYTPGLAGDLAKNIQYF.

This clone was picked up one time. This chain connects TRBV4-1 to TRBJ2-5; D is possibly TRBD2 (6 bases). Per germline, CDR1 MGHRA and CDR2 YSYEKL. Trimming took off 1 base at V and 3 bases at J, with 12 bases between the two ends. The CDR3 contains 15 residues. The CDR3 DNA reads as TGCGCCAGCAGCCAAGGGGGACTTCACGAAGAGACCCAGTACTTC. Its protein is CASSQGGLHEETQYF.

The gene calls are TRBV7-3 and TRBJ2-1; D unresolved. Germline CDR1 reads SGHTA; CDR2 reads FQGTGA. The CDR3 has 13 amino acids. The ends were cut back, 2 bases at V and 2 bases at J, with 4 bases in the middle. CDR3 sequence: CASSLSAYNEQFF. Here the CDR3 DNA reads TGTGCCAGCAGCTTATCAGCCTACAATGAGCAGTTCTTC.

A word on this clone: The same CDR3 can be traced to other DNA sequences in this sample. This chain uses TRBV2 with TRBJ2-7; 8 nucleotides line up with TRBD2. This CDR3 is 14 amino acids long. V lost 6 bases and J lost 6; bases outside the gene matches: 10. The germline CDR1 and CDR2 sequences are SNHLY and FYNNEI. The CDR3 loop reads CASRTRGGTSEQYF. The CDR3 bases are TGTGCCAGCAGGACCCGGGGGGGCACTTCCGAGCAGTACTTC.

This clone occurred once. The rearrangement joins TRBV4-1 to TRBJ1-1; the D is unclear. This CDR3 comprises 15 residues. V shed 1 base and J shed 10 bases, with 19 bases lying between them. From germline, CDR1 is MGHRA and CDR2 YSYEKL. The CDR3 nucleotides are TGCGCCAGCAGCCAAGTGTCCAGATCTCTCCTAAGAGCTTTCTTT. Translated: CASSQVSRSLLRAFF.

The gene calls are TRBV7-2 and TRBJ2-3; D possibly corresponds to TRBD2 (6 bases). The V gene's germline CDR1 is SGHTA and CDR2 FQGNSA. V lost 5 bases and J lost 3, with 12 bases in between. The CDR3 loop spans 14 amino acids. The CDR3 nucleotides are TGTGCCAGCAGCACCGCGGGGCGGACAGATACGCAGTATTTT. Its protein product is CASSTAGRTDTQYF.